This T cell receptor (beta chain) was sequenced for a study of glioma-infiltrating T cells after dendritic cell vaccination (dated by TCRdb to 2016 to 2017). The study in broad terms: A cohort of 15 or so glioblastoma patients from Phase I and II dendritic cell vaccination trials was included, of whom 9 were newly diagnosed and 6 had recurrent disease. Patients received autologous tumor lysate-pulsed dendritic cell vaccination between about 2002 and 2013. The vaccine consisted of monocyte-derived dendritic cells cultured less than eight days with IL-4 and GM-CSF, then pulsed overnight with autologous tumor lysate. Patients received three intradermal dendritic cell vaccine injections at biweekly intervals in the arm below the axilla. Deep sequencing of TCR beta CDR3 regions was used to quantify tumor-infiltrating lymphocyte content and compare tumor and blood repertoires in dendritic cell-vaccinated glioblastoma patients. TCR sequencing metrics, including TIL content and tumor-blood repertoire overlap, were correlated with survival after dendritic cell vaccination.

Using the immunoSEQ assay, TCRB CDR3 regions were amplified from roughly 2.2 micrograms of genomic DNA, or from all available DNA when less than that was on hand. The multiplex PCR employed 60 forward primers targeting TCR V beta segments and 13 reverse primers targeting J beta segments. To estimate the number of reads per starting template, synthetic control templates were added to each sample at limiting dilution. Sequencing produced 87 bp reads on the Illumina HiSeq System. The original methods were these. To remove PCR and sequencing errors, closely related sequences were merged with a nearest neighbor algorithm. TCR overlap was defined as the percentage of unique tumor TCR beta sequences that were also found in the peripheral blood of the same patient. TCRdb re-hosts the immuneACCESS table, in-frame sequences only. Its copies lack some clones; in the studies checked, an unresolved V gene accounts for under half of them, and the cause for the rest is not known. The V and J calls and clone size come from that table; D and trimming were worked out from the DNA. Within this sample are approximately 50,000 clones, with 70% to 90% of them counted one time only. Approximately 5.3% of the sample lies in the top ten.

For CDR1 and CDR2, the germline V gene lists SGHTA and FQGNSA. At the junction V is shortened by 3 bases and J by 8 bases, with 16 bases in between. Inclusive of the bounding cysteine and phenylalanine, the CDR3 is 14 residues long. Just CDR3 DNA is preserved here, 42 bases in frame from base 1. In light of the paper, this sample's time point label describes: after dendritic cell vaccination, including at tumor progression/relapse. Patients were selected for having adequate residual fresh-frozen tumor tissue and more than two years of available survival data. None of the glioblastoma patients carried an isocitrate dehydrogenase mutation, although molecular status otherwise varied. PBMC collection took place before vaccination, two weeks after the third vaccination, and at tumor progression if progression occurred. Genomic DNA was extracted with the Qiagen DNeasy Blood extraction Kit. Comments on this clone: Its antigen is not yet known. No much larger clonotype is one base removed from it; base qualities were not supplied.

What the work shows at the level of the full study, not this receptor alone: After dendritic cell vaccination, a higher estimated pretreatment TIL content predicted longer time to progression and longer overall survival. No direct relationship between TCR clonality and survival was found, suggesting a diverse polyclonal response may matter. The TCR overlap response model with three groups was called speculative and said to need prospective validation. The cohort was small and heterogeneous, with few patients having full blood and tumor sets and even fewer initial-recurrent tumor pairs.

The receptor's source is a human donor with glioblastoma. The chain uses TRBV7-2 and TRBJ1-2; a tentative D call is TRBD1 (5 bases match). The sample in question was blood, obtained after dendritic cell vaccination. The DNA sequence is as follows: TGTGCCAGCAGCTTTAGCGGGGGAAAAGGGGGCTACACCTTC. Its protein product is CASSFSGGKGGYTF.